The 26 T cell receptor beta chains presented below share a single source sample, sequenced in a study of T cell responses to AZD1222 COVID-19 vaccine. TCRdb's table, derived via immunoSEQ multiplex PCR, lists solely in-frame clones and lacks some. This sample has roughly 200,000 clones, with roughly 92% found just once. The sequencing here drew on peripheral blood, taken 28 days after the second AZD1222 dose. Receptors originate from an adult who received the AZD1222 COVID-19 vaccine.

This chain connects TRBV19 to TRBJ1-2; tentatively, D is TRBD1 (6 bases). V was trimmed by 7 bases and J by 8 bases, leaving 17 bases between them. The CDR3 has 13 amino acids. CDR1 LNHDA and CDR2 SQIVND come from the germline V gene (reference sequence). In DNA form, the CDR3 reads TGTGCCAGTACCGAGCAGGGGAAAGGAGGCTACACCTTC. Encoded protein: CASTEQGKGGYTF.

V and J are TRBV12-3 or TRBV12-4 and TRBJ1-2; TRBD1 agrees at 8 bases. This CDR3 contains 13 residues. V gave up 3 bases and J gave up 4 bases; unmatched junction bases: 1. The CDR3 nucleotides are TGTGCCAGCAGTTTGGGACAGGTCTATGGCTACACCTTC. Protein sequence: CASSLGQVYGYTF.

The chain employs TRBV7-8 and TRBJ2-1, with 14 bases aligning to TRBD2. Germline lookup yields CDR1 SGHVS and CDR2 FQNEAQ. V shed 5 bases, J shed 4 bases, and the junction held 7 bases outside the gene matches. The CDR3 has 17 amino acids. The CDR3 sequence is CASSGGTSGGPYNEQFF. The CDR3 nucleotides are TGTGCCAGCAGCGGAGGGACTAGCGGGGGACCATACAATGAGCAGTTCTTC.

This rearrangement joins TRBV11-2 to TRBJ1-5, with D possibly matching TRBD1 (6 bases). Per the germline V gene, CDR1 is SGHAT and CDR2 is FQNNGV. This CDR3 has 13 residues. V gave up 5 bases and J gave up 4 bases, with 9 bases separating them. The CDR3 is CASSPQGNQPQHF. The CDR3 nucleotides read TGTGCCAGCAGCCCGCAGGGGAATCAGCCCCAGCATTTT.

DNA of the CDR3: TGTGCCACCAGTGATTTGTGGGGGTCTATATCCTTTGCTAGCACAGATACGCAGTATTTT. It specifies CATSDLWGSISFASTDTQYF. The gene calls are TRBV24-1 and TRBJ2-3; D is tentatively TRBD1 or TRBD2 (5 bases each). Germline V CDR1 and CDR2: KGHDR, SFDVKD. V lost 0 bases, J lost 0 bases, and 21 bases lay in between. This CDR3 has 20 residues.

The V gene is TRBV18, the J gene TRBJ1-4; D ambiguous. From germline, CDR1 is KGHSH and CDR2 LQKENI. The V gene lost 2 bases and the J gene lost 6 bases, with 10 bases spanning the gap. The CDR3 has 14 residues. CDR3: CASSPSVGDEKLFF. CDR3 DNA sequence: TGTGCCAGCTCACCATCGGTTGGGGATGAAAAACTGTTTTTT.

The chain couples TRBV9 to TRBJ1-3; D uncertain. The V gene lost 5 bases and the J gene lost 4 bases, with 10 bases spanning the gap. Germline V gene lookup returns CDR1 SGDLS and CDR2 YYNGEE. CDR3 length equals 13 residues. CDR3 coding DNA: TGTGCCAGCAGTAAGCCTAGAGGAAACACCATATATTTT. Residues: CASSKPRGNTIYF.

The rearrangement joins TRBV10-3 to TRBJ1-2, with 11 bases fitting TRBD1. Germline lookup yields CDR1 ENHRY and CDR2 SYGVKD. V gave up 0 bases and J gave up 3 bases; unmatched junction bases: 6. CDR3 length equals 17 residues. The CDR3 coding sequence is TGTGCCATCAGTGAGTCCTTGGGACAGGGGGTTGACTATGGCTACACCTTC. It translates to CAISESLGQGVDYGYTF.

The V gene is TRBV5-8, the J gene TRBJ2-3; D not resolved. The CDR3 loop spans 15 amino acids. V was cut by 1 base and J by 3 bases, with 12 bases left in between. Germline V gene sequence: CDR1 SGHTS, CDR2 YDEGEE. This CDR3 is CASSLYGGSTDTQYF. The DNA for the CDR3 is TGTGCCAGCAGCTTGTATGGTGGGTCGACAGATACGCAGTATTTT. Full variable domain (rest looked up from reference TRBV5-8 and TRBJ2-3): EAGVTQSPTHLIKTRGQQATLRCSPISGHTSVYWYQQALGLGLQFLLWYDEGEERNRGNFPPRFSGRQFPNYSSELNVNALELEDSALYLCASSLYGGSTDTQYFGPGTRLTVL.

The chain is built from TRBV10-2 and TRBJ2-1; tentative D call: TRBD1 (6 bases). The CDR3 is made up of 17 amino acids. Germline V gene lookup returns CDR1 WSHSY and CDR2 SAAADI. V was shortened by 0 bases and J by 5 bases, with 17 bases between the two germline ends. The chain's CDR3 is CASSESGVQGLNNEQFF. The CDR3, as DNA: TGCGCCAGCAGTGAGTCGGGGGTACAGGGTCTCAACAATGAGCAGTTCTTC.

The chain couples TRBV27 to TRBJ2-7; D gene ambiguous. Deletions cut 1 base from V and 0 bases from J, with 10 bases between. The CDR3 is made up of 15 amino acids. CDR1 is MNHEY and CDR2 is SMNVEV in the germline V gene (reference sequence). The CDR3 DNA reads as TGTGCCAGCAGTTTATATCCCCCTGGCTCCTACGAGCAGTACTTC. It encodes CASSLYPPGSYEQYF.

The J gene is TRBJ2-1, the V gene TRBV5-1; 7 nucleotides align to TRBD1. Germline V gene sequence: CDR1 SGHRS, CDR2 YFSETQ. The CDR3 covers 14 residues. V shed 4 bases and J 3 bases; nucleotides not matched to a gene: 4. The DNA of the CDR3 is TGCGCCAGCAGCATAGGACAGGACTACAATGAGCAGTTCTTC. Its translation: CASSIGQDYNEQFF.

This clone was found once. The V and J genes are TRBV19 and TRBJ2-3, with D perhaps matching TRBD1 or TRBD2 (5 bases each). V was pared by 6 bases and J by 0 bases, with 10 bases between. The CDR3 spans 14 residues. Germline V gives CDR1 LNHDA, CDR2 SQIVND (reference sequence). CDR3 residues: CASSPGPSTDTQYF. Written as DNA, the CDR3 is TGTGCCAGTAGCCCGGGACCTAGCACAGATACGCAGTATTTT. The full variable domain, completed using reference TRBV19 and TRBJ2-3, is DGGITQSPKYLFRKEGQNVTLSCEQNLNHDAMYWYRQDPGQGLRLIYYSQIVNDFQKGDIAEGYSVSREKKESFPLTVTSAQKNPTAFYLCASSPGPSTDTQYFGPGTRLTVL.

The table lists this clone with a few counts. Additional DNA sequences in this sample encode the identical CDR3. CDR3 in DNA: TGTGCCAGCTCACCGGGTTTGAGCAATCAGCCCCAGCATTTT. Amino acid sequence: CASSPGLSNQPQHF. This sequence joins TRBV18 and TRBJ1-5, with unresolved D. V was cut by 3 bases and J by 1 base, with 7 bases left in between. This CDR3 is 14 amino acids long. Germline CDR1 KGHSH, CDR2 LQKENI.

This sequence joins TRBV10-2 and TRBJ2-5; no firm D call. From germline, CDR1 is WSHSY and CDR2 SAAADI. This CDR3 region has 12 residues. Trimming cost V 2 bases and J 2 bases, with 3 bases left between them. The CDR3 loop is CASSEGQETQYF. The CDR3 nucleotides are TGCGCCAGCAGTGAGGGACAAGAGACCCAGTACTTC.

The CDR3 region has the DNA TGTGCCAGCAGTTCCTCCCTGGTCGGCGAGCAGTACTTC. Its translation is CASSSSLVGEQYF. The chain is built from TRBV27 and TRBJ2-7; D is undetermined. This CDR3 is 13 amino acids long. V lost 4 bases and J 6 bases, leaving 13 bases between the germline ends. CDR1 and CDR2 (germline): MNHEY, SMNVEV (reference sequence).

The chain joins TRBV6-5 to TRBJ2-5; TRBD2 agrees at 10 bases. Germline trimming cut 10 bases from V and 5 bases from J; bases unmatched to any gene: 13. Germline V gene lookup returns CDR1 MNHEY and CDR2 SVGAGI. This CDR3 region has 15 residues. The chain's CDR3 is CATRLTLAGVETQYF. In DNA form, the CDR3 reads TGTGCCACCCGACTCACCCTAGCGGGAGTGGAGACCCAGTACTTC.

The chain uses TRBV5-1 and TRBJ2-1; D call uncertain. CDR1 is SGHRS, CDR2 YFSETQ, per germline. This CDR3 is built from 15 residues. Trimming stripped 0 bases from V and 0 bases from J, with 7 bases between. This chain's CDR3 is CASSLDTSSYNEQFF. CDR3 nucleotides: TGCGCCAGCAGCTTGGACACCAGCTCCTACAATGAGCAGTTCTTC.

The J gene is TRBJ1-2, the V gene TRBV19, with 7 bases fitting TRBD1. The V and J ends lost 2 bases and 2 bases, in that order; junction bases with no gene match: 5. Per the germline V gene, CDR1 is LNHDA and CDR2 is SQIVND (reference sequence). CDR3 length: 15 residues. The CDR3 loop reads CASSITGVVNYGYTF. The CDR3, as DNA: TGTGCCAGTAGTATAACAGGGGTGGTCAACTATGGCTACACCTTC.

This clone showed up just once. The V call is TRBV5-5, the J call TRBJ2-1; D is uncertain. Germline CDR1 SGHKS, CDR2 YYEKEE (reference sequence). The V and J ends lost 1 base and 0 bases respectively, with 8 bases between them. The CDR3 covers 15 residues. This chain's CDR3 is CASSLPESSYNEQFF. In nucleotides, the CDR3 is TGTGCCAGCAGCTTGCCGGAGAGCTCCTACAATGAGCAGTTCTTC.

The V and J genes are TRBV5-6 and TRBJ2-1, with 8 bases lining up with TRBD2. The CDR3 is 13 amino acids. Per the germline V gene, CDR1 is SGHDT and CDR2 is YYEEEE. V gave up 2 bases and J gave up 15 bases; unmatched junction bases: 10. The CDR3 loop is CASSFGTRTDRFF. CDR3 nucleotides: TGTGCCAGCAGCTTTGGGACTAGGACGGACCGGTTCTTC.

There are a few counts of this clone. V gene TRBV20-1 combines with J gene TRBJ1-2; no firm D call. Germline V gene lookup returns CDR1 DFQATT and CDR2 SNEGSKA (reference sequence). Trimming removed 3 bases from V and 7 bases from J, with 21 bases in between. CDR3 length: 15 amino acids. This CDR3 is CSASAGRVRSFGYTF. In DNA form, the CDR3 reads TGCAGTGCTAGTGCTGGTCGGGTTCGAAGCTTTGGCTACACCTTC.

The rearrangement links TRBV5-6 to TRBJ1-4; TRBD1 matches 8 bases. The ends lost 0 bases at V and 4 bases at J; junction bases unmatched: 5. Per the germline V gene, CDR1 is SGHDT and CDR2 is YYEEEE. The CDR3 is 16 amino acids. This CDR3 is CASSLAGGYNNEKLFF. CDR3 DNA sequence: TGTGCCAGCAGCTTGGCAGGGGGCTATAATAATGAAAAACTGTTTTTT.

The gene calls are TRBV3-1 (or the pseudogene TRBV3-2) and TRBJ1-2, with D possibly matching TRBD1 (5 bases). Germline lookup yields CDR1 LGHDT and CDR2 YNNKEL (reference sequence). The CDR3 runs to 12 residues. Trimming stripped 3 bases from V and 7 bases from J, with 9 bases between. The CDR3 region has the DNA TGTGCCAGCAGCCAGGGGACTCTTGGCTACACCTTC. Translated: CASSQGTLGYTF.

The chain couples TRBV25-1 to TRBJ2-7, with TRBD2 as a possible D gene (6 bases). CDR1 and CDR2 from the germline V gene are MGHDK and SYGVNS. This CDR3 comprises 13 residues. Trimming stripped 1 base from V and 7 bases from J, with 11 bases between. The CDR3 sequence is CASSEWGLQEQYF. Written as DNA, the CDR3 is TGTGCCAGCAGTGAATGGGGACTTCAAGAGCAGTACTTC.

In nucleotides, the CDR3 is TGTGCCAGCTCGAACAGGACTATGAACACTGAAGCTTTCTTT. Residues: CASSNRTMNTEAFF. The rearrangement joins TRBV18 to TRBJ1-1; tentatively, D is TRBD1 (5 bases). Germline V gene sequence: CDR1 KGHSH, CDR2 LQKENI. The V and J ends lost 6 bases and 0 bases respectively, with 11 bases between them. CDR3 length equals 14 residues.